Each of the 28 T cell receptor beta chains below was sequenced from the same sample in a study of metastatic and nonmetastatic thyroid tumors. TCRdb re-called the PCR reads with MiXCR. The sample contains roughly 46,000 clones, 20% to 25% of which appear only once. Before thyroid surgery, none of the patients had received any treatment. The specimen sequenced was blood. Receptor source: a male donor with papillary thyroid cancer or a benign thyroid nodule (not recorded which). Some clones in this sample may be carry-over from other donors' samples.

This clone was picked up many times. The V call is TRBV5-1, the J call TRBJ2-3, with D possibly called TRBD1 or TRBD2 (6 bases each). The germline V gene has CDR1 SGHRS and CDR2 YFSETQ. The V and J ends lost 4 bases and 0 bases respectively, with 12 bases between them. This CDR3 contains 15 residues. The CDR3, as DNA: TGCGCCAGCAGCCCCGGGGGCATTAGCACAGATACGCAGTATTTT. It encodes CASSPGGISTDTQYF.

The chain couples TRBV6-1 to TRBJ1-6, with D perhaps matching TRBD1 (6 bases). Per the germline V gene, CDR1 is MNHNS and CDR2 is SASEGT. V was pared by 5 bases and J by 7 bases, with 9 bases between. There are 13 residues in the CDR3. The CDR3 nucleotides read TGTGCCAGCAGTCGGACAGAGAATTCACCCCTCCACTTT. Its translation is CASSRTENSPLHF.

This clone has ten or more counts. This chain connects TRBV6-2 or TRBV6-3 to TRBJ2-7, with 11 nucleotides matching TRBD2. The length of the CDR3 is 14 residues. The germline V gene has CDR1 MNHEY and CDR2 SVGEGT. V gave up 2 bases and J gave up 4 bases; unmatched junction bases: 1. The CDR3 here is CASSYTSGSYEQYF. In DNA, the CDR3 is TGTGCCAGCAGTTACACTAGCGGGAGTTACGAGCAGTACTTC.

The V call is TRBV7-2, the J call TRBJ1-3; TRBD1 aligns across 8 bases. CDR3 size: 15 residues. The trim removed 5 bases at V and 2 bases at J, leaving 5 bases unmatched. In germline, CDR1 is SGHTA, CDR2 FQGNSA. The CDR3 sequence is CASSPQQGAGNTIYF. CDR3 nucleotides: TGTGCCAGCAGCCCCCAACAGGGGGCTGGAAACACCATATATTTT.

In this sample, this clone turned up many times. The chain is built from TRBV2 and TRBJ1-2; tentative D call: TRBD1 (6 bases). Germline CDR1 SNHLY, CDR2 FYNNEI. The CDR3 has 14 residues. V gave up 7 bases and J gave up 1 base, with 13 bases separating them. The CDR3 region has the DNA TGTGCCAGCAACCCCGGGACAAGTAACTATGGCTACACCTTC. It yields the protein CASNPGTSNYGYTF.

This clone was recorded at least ten times. The chain combines TRBV19 with TRBJ2-5; TRBD1 matches 9 bases. The CDR3 is made up of 18 amino acids. Germline-derived CDR1 and CDR2 are LNHDA and SQIVND (reference sequence). The V gene end was trimmed by 4 bases and the J gene end by 7 bases; junction bases not matched to a gene: 19. Here the CDR3 DNA reads TGTGCCAGTAGTAGCCCCCCCGGACAGGGGTTTTCTAAGGGGACCCAGTACTTC. Translated, it gives CASSSPPGQGFSKGTQYF.

The count of this clone is one. J is TRBJ1-1 and V is TRBV5-1; D gene unclear. The length of the CDR3 is 13 residues. V gave up 8 bases and J gave up 3 bases, with 14 bases separating them. Germline lookup yields CDR1 SGHRS and CDR2 YFSETQ. CDR3 nucleotides: TGCGCCAGTGGCCCCGAAGGCTACACTGAAGCTTTCTTT. It specifies CASGPEGYTEAFF.

This chain links TRBV20-1 with TRBJ2-7, with 11 bases aligning to TRBD2. The CDR3 is made up of 16 amino acids. V lost 3 bases to trimming and J lost 2 bases; unmatched junction nucleotides: 9. The V gene's germline CDR1 is DFQATT and CDR2 SNEGSKA (reference sequence). In nucleotides, the CDR3 is TGCAGTGCTAGTAACCCTAGCGGGAGGACCCCCTACGAGCAGTACTTC. It yields the protein CSASNPSGRTPYEQYF.

This clone was seen ten or more times. This sequence joins TRBV18 and TRBJ2-1; D might be TRBD1 or TRBD2, each matching 5 bases. The CDR3 runs to 16 residues. Per germline, CDR1 KGHSH and CDR2 LQKENI. The V gene lost 0 bases and the J gene lost 7 bases, with 16 bases spanning the gap. The CDR3 bases are TGTGCCAGCTCACCACCGTTGGCAGGGCGAGGGAATGAGCAGTTCTTC. Its protein product is CASSPPLAGRGNEQFF.

V and J are TRBV4-1 and TRBJ1-1, with D unresolved. The CDR3 runs to 14 residues. Germline lookup yields CDR1 MGHRA and CDR2 YSYEKL. V lost 0 bases and J 2 bases, leaving 7 bases between the germline ends. The CDR3 region has the DNA TGCGCCAGCAGCCAAGAGTCTCTTAACACTGAAGCTTTCTTT. It encodes CASSQESLNTEAFF.

This clone was detected ten times or more. The chain employs TRBV20-1 and TRBJ1-6; 8 nucleotides align to TRBD1. CDR3 size: 16 residues. Germline V lookup: CDR1 DFQATT, CDR2 SNEGSKA (reference sequence). The trim removed 0 bases at V and 7 bases at J, leaving 8 bases unmatched. CDR3 sequence: CSARDLGQGLNSPLHF. CDR3 bases: TGCAGTGCTAGAGATCTTGGACAGGGTTTGAATTCACCCCTCCACTTT.

The genes are TRBV11-2 and TRBJ2-7; possibly TRBD2 for D (5 bases). Germline V gives CDR1 SGHAT, CDR2 FQNNGV. V lost 7 bases, J lost 5 bases, and 12 bases lay in between. There are 12 residues in the CDR3. CDR3 coding DNA: TGTGCCAGCACTATCGGGATCCACGAGCAGTACTTC. Protein product: CASTIGIHEQYF.

The table lists this clone with many counts. No conserved phenylalanine or tryptophan is present at the end of the CDR3, so a read error is the likely explanation. The chain is built from TRBV6-1 and TRBJ2-7; 10 nucleotides agree with TRBD1. The V gene's germline CDR1 is MNHNS and CDR2 SASEGT. V trimming: 10 bases; J trimming: 1 base; junction bases outside the gene matches: 10. CDR3 size: 15 residues. For the CDR3, the DNA is TGTGCCACCCTGGTTGGGACAGGGGATTCCTACGAGCAGTACCTC. Translating gives CATLVGTGDSYEQYL.

J is TRBJ1-5 and V is TRBV28; D ambiguous. V was shortened by 6 bases and J by 4 bases, with 4 bases between the two germline ends. The length of the CDR3 is 11 residues. The germline V gene encodes CDR1 MDHEN and CDR2 SYDVKM. The CDR3 spells CASSHNQPQHF. The CDR3 bases are TGTGCCAGCAGCCATAATCAGCCCCAGCATTTT.

This clone was seen many times. One base away lies a much larger clone, so this may be a sequencing read error. The chain recombines TRBV28 with TRBJ1-2; perhaps TRBD1 as D (5 bases). This CDR3 has 14 amino acids. Per germline, CDR1 MDHEN and CDR2 SYDVKM. Trimming pared 8 bases from V and 5 bases from J, leaving 18 bases between. The CDR3 loop reads CASGGTRSAYGYTF. The CDR3 bases are TGTGCCAGCGGGGGAACAAGAAGTGCTTATGGCTACACCTTC.

This clone was seen ten or more times. The V and J genes are TRBV3-1 and TRBJ2-7; no clear D. The CDR3 loop spans 12 amino acids. Germline CDR1 LGHDT, CDR2 YNNKEL (reference sequence). Trimming shortened V by 2 bases and J by 4 bases, and 6 bases separated the two germline ends. CDR3 sequence: CASSQTQYEQYF. CDR3 in DNA: TGTGCCAGCAGCCAAACGCAGTACGAGCAGTACTTC.

The chain links TRBV7-3 to TRBJ2-7; 9 bases are a match to TRBD2. The V gene's germline CDR1 is SGHTA and CDR2 FQGTGA. The CDR3 is made up of 15 amino acids. V gave up 5 bases and J gave up 2 bases; unmatched junction bases: 7. Written as DNA, the CDR3 is TGTGCCAGCAGCAATGTAGCGGGAGTTACCTACGAGCAGTACTTC. It yields the protein CASSNVAGVTYEQYF.

This clone has ten or more counts. J is TRBJ2-5 and V is TRBV27; 7 bases agree with TRBD2. CDR1 and CDR2 from the germline V gene are MNHEY and SMNVEV (reference sequence). Trimming cost V 3 bases and J 5 bases; bases outside gene matches: 6. The CDR3 is 14 amino acids. The CDR3 DNA follows: TGTGCCAGCAGTTTGGCGGGAGAGGGCGAGACCCAGTACTTC. Translation gives CASSLAGEGETQYF.

This clone turned up a few times. The gene calls are TRBV6-2 or TRBV6-3 and TRBJ2-3, with 14 positions matching TRBD2. CDR3 length equals 17 residues. Germline V gives CDR1 MNHEY, CDR2 SVGEGT. V shed 5 bases and J 5 bases; nucleotides not matched to a gene: 9. The CDR3 DNA reads TGTGCCAGCAGTCGAGGGACTAGCGGGAGTGGTGGAGATACGCAGTATTTT. This sequence encodes CASSRGTSGSGGDTQYF.

By proportion, this clone is medium-sized (0.01 to 0.1%). The chain couples TRBV28 to TRBJ2-7, with 15 nucleotides matching TRBD2. The CDR3 loop spans 15 amino acids. V dropped 4 bases and J dropped 4; count of bases not matched to a gene: 2. CDR1 is MDHEN, CDR2 SYDVKM, per germline. The CDR3 DNA sequence: TGTGCCAGCAGTTGGACTAGCGGGGGGGTTTACGAGCAGTACTTC. Its protein product is CASSWTSGGVYEQYF.

This chain joins TRBV7-2 and TRBJ1-4, with a weak D call TRBD1 (5 bases). Germline CDR1 and CDR2: SGHTA and FQGNSA. The CDR3 has 16 amino acids. Trimming took off 1 base at V and 3 bases at J, with 12 bases between the two ends. This chain's CDR3 is CASSLGGGAANEKLFF. DNA of the CDR3: TGTGCCAGCAGCTTAGGTGGGGGTGCGGCTAATGAAAAACTGTTTTTT.

This clone was observed many times. In the same sample, other DNA sequences code for this CDR3. The chain is built from TRBV7-2 and TRBJ1-5; D is uncertain. The CDR3 runs to 13 residues. The germline gives CDR1 SGHTA, CDR2 FQGNSA. The V end lost 5 bases, the J end lost 4 bases, and 9 bases lay between the germline ends. CDR3 loop: CASSRSENQPQHF. The CDR3 region has the DNA TGTGCCAGCAGCCGAAGTGAGAATCAGCCCCAGCATTTT.

Only a few counts were recorded for this clone. The chain has TRBV14 and TRBJ1-1; D is unclear. CDR1 is SGHDN and CDR2 is FVKESK in the germline V gene. The CDR3 extends over 16 amino acids. Trimming left V 4 bases short and J 3 bases short, with 18 bases between. CDR3 region: CASSPSQAGLDTEAFF. CDR3 DNA sequence: TGTGCCAGCAGCCCCTCCCAAGCGGGGTTGGACACTGAAGCTTTCTTT.

At least ten counts were recorded for this clone. The gene calls are TRBV28 and TRBJ2-5, with D possibly TRBD2 on 6 matching bases. CDR1 and CDR2 (germline): MDHEN, SYDVKM. The CDR3 consists of 14 residues. Trimming cost V 5 bases and J 2 bases, with 12 bases left between them. The CDR3 loop reads CASSRGRRQETQYF. Here the CDR3 DNA reads TGTGCCAGCAGTCGGGGGAGGAGGCAAGAGACCCAGTACTTC.

The rearrangement links TRBV19 to TRBJ1-5, with a weak D call TRBD1 (5 bases). The CDR3 covers 16 residues. Per germline, CDR1 LNHDA and CDR2 SQIVND (reference sequence). The ends were cut back, 3 bases at V and 3 bases at J, with 15 bases in the middle. The CDR3 reads CASSISKGTDNQPQHF. In nucleotides, the CDR3 is TGTGCCAGTAGTATTAGTAAAGGGACGGACAATCAGCCCCAGCATTTT. Full variable domain (outside the CDR3, taken from reference TRBV19 and TRBJ1-5): DGGITQSPKYLFRKEGQNVTLSCEQNLNHDAMYWYRQDPGQGLRLIYYSQIVNDFQKGDIAEGYSVSREKKESFPLTVTSAQKNPTAFYLCASSISKGTDNQPQHFGDGTRLSIL.

In its sample, this clone is medium-sized. The rearrangement uses TRBV11-2 and TRBJ2-2, with 9 bases fitting TRBD1. Germline CDR1 reads SGHAT; CDR2 reads FQNNGV. V gave up 0 bases and J gave up 2 bases; unmatched junction bases: 4. The CDR3 consists of 17 residues. The CDR3 DNA follows: TGTGCCAGCAGCTTAGAAGGACAGGGGCGAAACACCGGGGAGCTGTTTTTT. Translation gives CASSLEGQGRNTGELFF.

This clone was detected only a few times. This chain connects TRBV27 to TRBJ2-5; TRBD2 aligns across 14 bases. CDR1 MNHEY and CDR2 SMNVEV come from the germline V gene (reference sequence). This CDR3 comprises 16 residues. Germline trimming cut 4 bases from V and 8 bases from J; bases unmatched to any gene: 9. For the CDR3, the DNA is TGTGCCAGCAGTTCATCGACGACTAGCGGGAGGGATACCCAGTACTTC. Translating it yields CASSSSTTSGRDTQYF.

This clone was seen many times. V gene TRBV9 combines with J gene TRBJ2-5; D gene ambiguous. Trimming shortened V by 2 bases and J by 3 bases, and 11 bases separated the two germline ends. The CDR3 is 14 residues long. From germline, CDR1 is SGDLS and CDR2 YYNGEE. CDR3 coding DNA: TGTGCCAGCAGCGTTTATGATGGGAAAGAGACCCAGTACTTC. The encoded protein is CASSVYDGKETQYF.